The 10 T cell receptor beta chains reported below all come from one sample, sequenced in a study of Ad26.COV2.S vaccination and SARS-CoV-2 variants. The treatment is: some 19 received Ad26.COV2.S at low or high dose, single or two shots; roughly five received placebo; per-sample allocation not given. Sampling was performed 63 days after the first vaccine or placebo injection. The data were produced by immunoSEQ multiplex PCR, yet TCRdb's version contains in-frame clones alone and is incomplete. The sample has roughly 400,000 clones, around 89% seen once. The sequencing used peripheral blood, collected in a trial of Ad26.COV2.S vaccine versus placebo. The receptors stem from a person aged 18-60 years who received the Ad26.COV2.S COVID-19 vaccine or a placebo.

The CDR3 nucleotides read TGTGCCAGCAGCCAAGATAGTGCGGGAGGGTTTTACAATGAGCAGTTCTTC. Translated: CASSQDSAGGFYNEQFF. The chain couples TRBV4-2 to TRBJ2-1, with 9 nucleotides matching TRBD2. CDR1 and CDR2 (germline): LGHNA, YNFKEQ. Trimming at V came to 0 bases and at J to 4 bases, leaving 7 bases not matched to a gene. This CDR3 comprises 17 residues.

This chain uses TRBV24-1 with TRBJ2-4; D is unresolved. Deletions cut 3 bases from V and 1 base from J, with 6 bases between. The length of the CDR3 is 14 residues. Germline CDR1 and CDR2: KGHDR and SFDVKD. CDR3 coding DNA: TGTGCCACCAGTGATACCATTGCCAAAAACATTCAGTACTTC. Its protein is CATSDTIAKNIQYF.

As to this clone: The junction shows a germline mismatch at one end, possibly a read error. The V call is TRBV19, the J call TRBJ1-5; 8 positions agree with TRBD1. This CDR3 is 15 amino acids long. Germline V CDR1 and CDR2: LNHDA, SQIVND (reference sequence). CDR3 nucleotide sequence: TGTGCCAGTAGTCAACAACAGGGGGGCAAACAGCCCCAGCATTTT. This encodes CASSQQQGGKQPQHF.

V usage is TRBV19 and J usage is TRBJ2-7; 7 positions agree with TRBD1. The CDR3 has 15 amino acids. The trim removed 8 bases at V and 3 bases at J, leaving 13 bases unmatched. CDR1 is LNHDA, CDR2 SQIVND, per germline (reference sequence). CDR3 residues: CASFRPPGQYYEQYF. CDR3 nucleotide sequence: TGTGCCAGTTTTAGGCCTCCGGGACAGTACTACGAGCAGTACTTC.

This chain joins TRBV24-1 and TRBJ2-5; TRBD1 matches 10 bases. Germline V lookup: CDR1 KGHDR, CDR2 SFDVKD. This CDR3 is built from 15 residues. Trimming cost V 4 bases and J 5 bases; bases outside gene matches: 6. The CDR3 spells CATSDPTGGLETQYF. CDR3 bases: TGTGCCACCAGTGACCCGACAGGGGGCCTTGAGACCCAGTACTTC.

This chain uses TRBV28 with TRBJ2-6; D may be TRBD1 (6 bases). The CDR3 is made up of 19 amino acids. V was clipped by 1 base and J by 0 bases, with 16 bases between them. Germline assignment: CDR1 MDHEN and CDR2 SYDVKM. This CDR3 is CASSLSPGTRVSGANVLTF. DNA of the CDR3: TGTGCCAGCAGTTTATCCCCCGGGACAAGAGTCTCTGGGGCCAACGTCCTGACTTTC.

CDR3 in amino acids: CATGQGGYEQYF. Here the CDR3 DNA reads TGTGCCACCGGACAGGGGGGCTACGAGCAGTACTTC. V gene TRBV10-3 combines with J gene TRBJ2-7, with 10 bases aligning to TRBD1. CDR1 is ENHRY, CDR2 SYGVKD, per germline. The CDR3 extends over 12 amino acids. The V segment lost 10 bases and the J segment 3 bases; nucleotides outside the gene matches: 3.

V is TRBV7-9 and J is TRBJ2-1, with 9 bases matching TRBD2. The CDR3 has 13 amino acids. Trimming removed 5 bases from V and 10 bases from J; junction bases left unmatched: 6. CDR1 and CDR2 (germline): SEHNR, FQNEAQ (reference sequence). The CDR3 loop reads CASSPSSGVEQFF. CDR3 coding DNA: TGTGCCAGCAGCCCGTCTAGCGGGGTCGAGCAGTTCTTC.

The V call is TRBV5-1, the J call TRBJ2-1, with D tentatively TRBD2 (6 bases). The CDR3 extends over 17 amino acids. With 5 bases removed from V and 0 bases from J, the gap between germline ends came to 18 bases. Germline CDR1 SGHRS, CDR2 YFSETQ. The CDR3 DNA reads as TGCGCCAGCAGAACTGGGACTTTACGTACCTCCTACAATGAGCAGTTCTTC. It codes for CASRTGTLRTSYNEQFF.

This chain connects TRBV7-3 to TRBJ2-5; 7 nucleotides match TRBD2. This CDR3 region has 13 residues. From germline, CDR1 is SGHTA and CDR2 FQGTGA. V gave up 5 bases and J gave up 5 bases; unmatched junction bases: 5. The CDR3 sequence: CASSRTRRETQYF. The CDR3 bases are TGTGCCAGCAGCCGGACTAGAAGGGAGACCCAGTACTTC.